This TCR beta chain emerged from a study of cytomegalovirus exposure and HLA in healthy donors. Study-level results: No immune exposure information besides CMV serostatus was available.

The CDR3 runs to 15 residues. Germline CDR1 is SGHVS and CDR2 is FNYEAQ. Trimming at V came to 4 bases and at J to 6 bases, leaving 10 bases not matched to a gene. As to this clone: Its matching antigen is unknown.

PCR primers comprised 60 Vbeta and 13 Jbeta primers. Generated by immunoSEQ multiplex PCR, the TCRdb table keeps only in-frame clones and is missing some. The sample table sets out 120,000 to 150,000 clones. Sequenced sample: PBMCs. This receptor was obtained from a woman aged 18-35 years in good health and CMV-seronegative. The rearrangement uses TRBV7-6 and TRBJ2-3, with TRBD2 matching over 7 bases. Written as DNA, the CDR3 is TGTGCCAGCAGCTCGAAACTAGCGAGGGCGGATACGCAGTATTTT. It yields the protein CASSSKLARADTQYF. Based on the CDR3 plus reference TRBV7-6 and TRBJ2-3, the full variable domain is GAGVSQSPRYKVTKRGQDVALRCDPISGHVSLYWYRQALGQGPEFLTYFNYEAQQDKSGLPNDRFSAERPEGSISTLTIQRTEQRDSAMYRCASSSKLARADTQYFGPGTRLTVL.